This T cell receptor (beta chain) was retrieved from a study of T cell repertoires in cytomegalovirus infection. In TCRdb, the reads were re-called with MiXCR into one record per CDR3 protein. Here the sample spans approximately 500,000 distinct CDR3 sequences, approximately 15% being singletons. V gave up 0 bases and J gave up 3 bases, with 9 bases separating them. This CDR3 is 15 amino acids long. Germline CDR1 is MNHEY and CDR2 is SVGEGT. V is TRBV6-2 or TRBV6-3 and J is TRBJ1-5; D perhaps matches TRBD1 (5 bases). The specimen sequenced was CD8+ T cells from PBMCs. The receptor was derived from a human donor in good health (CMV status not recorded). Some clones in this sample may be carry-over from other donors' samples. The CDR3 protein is CASSYSRGVNQPQHF. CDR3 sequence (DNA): TGTGCCAGCAGTTACTCGAGAGGGGTCAATCAGCCCCAGCATTTT.